The 20 T cell receptor beta chains below all came from one sample that was sequenced in a study of T cells in Graves' hyperthyroidism and ophthalmopathy (dated by TCRdb to between 2018 and 2021). Library generation was performed with multiplex PCR. TCRdb shows the sequencer as Illumina HiSeq 2000. The TCR beta CDR3 regions were amplified from the RNA transcripts. The first round of RT-PCR for the TCR CDR3 was performed with the HTBI primer set and the Qiagen OneStep RT-PCR kit. TCRdb took the public reads, trimmed them with fastp at Q25, ran MiXCR for clone calling and kept in-frame beta chains. Each CDR3 protein appears once, grouped with its most common genes and DNA. For this sample there are approximately 700,000 distinct CDR3 sequences; about 45% appear just once. Under 8% of the sample rests with the top ten. The material sequenced was peripheral blood or thyroid tissue (not recorded which). The receptors were gathered from an adult man with Graves' disease, either hyperthyroidism or ophthalmopathy (not recorded which).

Concerning this clonotype: A junction end diverges from the germline sequence, so it may reflect a read error. The chain links TRBV7-9 to TRBJ2-7, with a possible D match to TRBD1 (5 bases). The CDR3 runs to 12 residues. Germline V CDR1 and CDR2: SEHNR, FQNEAQ (reference sequence). CDR3 DNA sequence: TGTGCCAGCAGTTATTCAGGGTACGAGCAGCACTTC. Encoded protein: CASSYSGYEQHF.

Notes on this clonotype: No conserved phenylalanine or tryptophan ends this CDR3, so it is likely a read error. The chain has TRBV20-1 and TRBJ1-6, with 7 bases lining up with TRBD1. CDR3 length: 15 amino acids. CDR1 and CDR2 from the germline V gene are DFQATT and SNEGSKA (reference sequence). The ends lost 3 bases at V and 8 bases at J; junction bases unmatched: 10. CDR3 protein: CSARAKRDSYSPLHL. CDR3 in DNA: TGCAGTGCTAGGGCCAAGAGGGACAGCTATTCACCCCTCCACCTT.

The chain couples TRBV6-1 to TRBJ2-2, with TRBD2 matching over 7 bases. The CDR3 runs 16 residues. Losses at the gene ends were 2 bases for V and 5 bases for J; bases not matched to a gene: 8. Germline V gene sequence: CDR1 MNHNS, CDR2 SASEGT. CDR3 region: CASSEQGGSLTGELFF. The CDR3 DNA sequence: TGTGCCAGCAGTGAACAAGGCGGGAGTTTGACCGGGGAGCTGTTTTTT.

This chain links TRBV10-3 with TRBJ1-6; 12 bases fit TRBD1. The CDR3 covers 15 residues. Per germline, CDR1 ENHRY and CDR2 SYGVKD. Trimming took 11 bases from V and 8 from J; bases not matched to a gene: 10. The CDR3 DNA is TGTGCCGGCAGCCAGGGACAGGGGGCTTATTCACCCCTCCACTTT. Its protein is CAGSQGQGAYSPLHF.

This clonotype was picked up a small number of times. The genes are TRBV7-8 and TRBJ2-7; no clear D. The CDR3 is 13 amino acids. Germline V CDR1 and CDR2: SGHVS, FQNEAQ. With 1 base removed from V and 0 bases from J, the gap between germline ends came to 4 bases. The CDR3 is CASSLVHSYEQYF. DNA for the CDR3: TGTGCCAGCAGCTTAGTACACTCCTACGAGCAGTACTTC.

At least ten counts were recorded for this clonotype. A junction boundary mismatches the germline segment, possibly from a read error. The chain links TRBV7-8 to TRBJ1-2; no clear D gene. This CDR3 region has 12 residues. CDR1 is SGHVS, CDR2 FQNEAQ, per germline. CDR3 sequence reads: CASSPDTLSILF. The CDR3, as DNA: TGTGCCAGCAGTCCCGACACCCTATCGATCCTCTTC. Full variable domain (missing parts from reference TRBV7-8 and TRBJ1-2): GAGVSQSPRYKVAKRGQDVALRCDPISGHVSLFWYQQALGQGPEFLTYFQNEAQLDKSGLPSDRFFAERPEGSVSTLKIQRTQQEDSAVYLCASSPDTLSILFGSGTRLTVV.

This clonotype was seen repeatedly, ten times or more. The chain links TRBV4-1 to TRBJ1-2, with 10 bases aligning to TRBD1. V dropped 7 bases and J dropped 8; count of bases not matched to a gene: 7. The CDR3 spans 13 residues. Germline lookup yields CDR1 MGHRA and CDR2 YSYEKL. CDR3 bases: TGCGCCAGCACATCCGGGACAGGGGACGGCTACACCTTC. This translates into CASTSGTGDGYTF.

This clonotype occurred many times. The gene calls are TRBV2 and TRBJ1-2; no reliable D call. The germline CDR1 and CDR2 sequences are SNHLY and FYNNEI. Trimming took off 3 bases at V and 3 bases at J, with 8 bases between the two ends. CDR3 length: 13 amino acids. The CDR3 protein is CASSDDGYYGYTF. In DNA, the CDR3 is TGTGCCAGCAGTGACGACGGGTACTATGGCTACACCTTC. Together with reference TRBV2 and TRBJ1-2, the CDR3 gives the full variable domain: EPEVTQTPSHQVTQMGQEVILRCVPISNHLYFYWYRQILGQKVEFLVSFYNNEISEKSEIFDDQFSVERPDGSNFTLKIRSTKLEDSAMYFCASSDDGYYGYTFGSGTRLTVV.

The table lists this clonotype with many counts. The chain joins TRBV7-9 to TRBJ2-7, with D maybe TRBD2 (6 bases). CDR1 is SEHNR, CDR2 FQNEAQ, per germline (reference sequence). The V end was cut by 8 bases, the J end by 3 bases, with 8 bases between. The CDR3 contains 11 residues. CDR3 in amino acids: CASSEGYEQYF. The CDR3 DNA sequence: TGTGCCAGCTCGGAGGGCTACGAGCAGTACTTC.

This clonotype was seen a few times. A much more abundant neighbour one base away suggests this may be a read error. V is TRBV7-3 and J is TRBJ2-7; 8 nucleotides line up with TRBD1. Germline V gene sequence: CDR1 SGHTA, CDR2 FQGTGA. This CDR3 has 14 residues. J lost 2 bases, V lost 6 bases, and 6 bases had no gene match. The CDR3 sequence: CASSEGGQAYEQYF. CDR3 DNA sequence: TGTGCCAGCAGTGAGGGGGGACAGGCCTACGAGCAGTACTTC.

The rearrangement uses TRBV20-1 and TRBJ1-1; D is unclear. Trimming left V 0 bases short and J 5 bases short, with 10 bases between. The CDR3 spans 13 residues. CDR1 is DFQATT, CDR2 SNEGSKA, per germline (reference sequence). In DNA, the CDR3 is TGCAGTGCTAGAGATTGGTCGACTACTGAAGCTTTCTTT. Translation: CSARDWSTTEAFF.

As regards this clonotype: A much more abundant neighbour one base away suggests this may be a read error. The gene calls are TRBV7-2 and TRBJ2-2, with 7 bases matching TRBD2. The CDR3 has 13 amino acids. CDR1 and CDR2 (germline): SGHTA, FQGNSA. This chain's CDR3 is CASSLGDGGGLFF. The CDR3 DNA reads as TGTGCCAGCAGCCTTGGGGATGGCGGGGGGCTGTTTTTT.

V and J are TRBV20-1 and TRBJ1-1; TRBD1 agrees at 7 bases. The CDR3 is made up of 12 amino acids. The germline V gene encodes CDR1 DFQATT and CDR2 SNEGSKA (reference sequence). Germline trimming cut 4 bases from V and 7 bases from J; bases unmatched to any gene: 6. The CDR3 here is CSAIQGVGEAFF. Written as DNA, the CDR3 is TGCAGTGCTATCCAGGGGGTAGGTGAAGCTTTCTTT.

This clonotype was detected once. The rearrangement joins TRBV20-1 to TRBJ2-7; 11 bases agree with TRBD2. CDR3 length: 12 amino acids. With 6 bases clipped from V and 3 bases from J, the junction kept 1 base outside the gene matches. Germline assignment: CDR1 DFQATT and CDR2 SNEGSKA (reference sequence). In DNA form, the CDR3 reads TGCAGTGCGACTAGCGGGGTCTACGAGCAGTACTTC. Its protein product is CSATSGVYEQYF.

The V and J genes are TRBV15 and TRBJ2-3; the match to TRBD2 covers 12 bases. The CDR3 extends over 16 amino acids. Losses at the gene ends were 3 bases for V and 4 bases for J; bases not matched to a gene: 5. The germline V gene encodes CDR1 LNHNV and CDR2 YYDKDF (reference sequence). Here the CDR3 DNA reads TGTGCCACCAGCAGGAAGACTAGCGGGGGAGCAGATACGCAGTATTTT. Protein sequence: CATSRKTSGGADTQYF.

The chain recombines TRBV20-1 with TRBJ2-7; 10 bases are shared with TRBD1. Unmatched junction bases numbered 10, after V lost 6 bases and J lost 2 bases. There are 15 residues in the CDR3. Germline CDR1 reads DFQATT; CDR2 reads SNEGSKA (reference sequence). The DNA of the CDR3 is TGCAGTGCAACCGGGACAGGGGATTCAGCCTACGAGCAGTACTTC. Translated: CSATGTGDSAYEQYF.

This clonotype came up a few times. V gene TRBV7-8 combines with J gene TRBJ2-7; 7 positions match TRBD1. The junction had 10 bases not matched to a gene; V was cut back by 5 bases and J by 3 bases. The CDR3 is made up of 15 amino acids. The germline CDR1 and CDR2 sequences are SGHVS and FQNEAQ. The CDR3 sequence: CASSQDGGQYYEQYF. The CDR3 nucleotides read TGTGCCAGCAGCCAAGATGGGGGACAGTACTACGAGCAGTACTTC.

This clonotype was counted only a few times. The chain combines TRBV9 with TRBJ2-7; 11 positions agree with TRBD2. Trimming took 3 bases from V and 2 from J; bases not matched to a gene: 13. Germline V CDR1 and CDR2: SGDLS, YYNGEE. This CDR3 contains 18 residues. The CDR3 DNA follows: TGTGCCAGCAGCGCGACCGGGACTAGCGGCCCCGGGGCCTACGAGCAGTACTTC. This codes for CASSATGTSGPGAYEQYF.

This clonotype has a count of ten or more. This chain uses TRBV25-1 with TRBJ1-4; maybe TRBD1 (6 bases). The CDR3 is made up of 16 amino acids. V was pared by 4 bases and J by 0 bases, with 12 bases between. Germline loops: CDR1 MGHDK, CDR2 SYGVNS. The CDR3 reads CASSAGQQATNEKLFF. The CDR3 DNA reads TGTGCCAGCAGTGCTGGACAGCAAGCAACTAATGAAAAACTGTTTTTT. The full variable domain, completed using reference TRBV25-1 and TRBJ1-4, is EADIYQTPRYLVIGTGKKITLECSQTMGHDKMYWYQQDPGMELHLIHYSYGVNSTEKGDLSSESTVSRIRTEHFPLTLESARPSHTSQYLCASSAGQQATNEKLFFGSGTQLSVL.

The chain is built from TRBV29-1 and TRBJ1-2; 8 bases fit TRBD1. J lost 7 bases, V lost 8 bases, and 9 bases had no gene match. Germline V gives CDR1 SQVTM, CDR2 ANQGSEA. The CDR3 covers 12 residues. CDR3 sequence: CSLGPGGFGYTF. CDR3 bases: TGCAGCTTGGGTCCAGGGGGCTTTGGCTACACCTTC.